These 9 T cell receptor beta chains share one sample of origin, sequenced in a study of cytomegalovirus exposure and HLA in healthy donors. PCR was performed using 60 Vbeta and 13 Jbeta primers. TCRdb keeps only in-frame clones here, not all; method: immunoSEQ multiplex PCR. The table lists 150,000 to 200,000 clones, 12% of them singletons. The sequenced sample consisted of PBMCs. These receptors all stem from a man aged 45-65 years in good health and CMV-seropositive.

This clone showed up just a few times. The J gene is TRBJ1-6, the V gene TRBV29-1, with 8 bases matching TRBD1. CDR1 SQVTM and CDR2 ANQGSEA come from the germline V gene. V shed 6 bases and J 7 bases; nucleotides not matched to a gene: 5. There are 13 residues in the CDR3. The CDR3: CSVQDRVNSPLHF. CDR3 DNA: TGCAGCGTCCAGGACAGGGTAAATTCACCCCTCCACTTT.

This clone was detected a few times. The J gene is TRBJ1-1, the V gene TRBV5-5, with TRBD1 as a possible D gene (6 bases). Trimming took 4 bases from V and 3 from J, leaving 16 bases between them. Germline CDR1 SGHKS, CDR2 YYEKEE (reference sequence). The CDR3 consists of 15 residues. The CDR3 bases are TGTGCCAGCAGCACTACAGGGATGGGGCACACTGAAGCTTTCTTT. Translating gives CASSTTGMGHTEAFF.

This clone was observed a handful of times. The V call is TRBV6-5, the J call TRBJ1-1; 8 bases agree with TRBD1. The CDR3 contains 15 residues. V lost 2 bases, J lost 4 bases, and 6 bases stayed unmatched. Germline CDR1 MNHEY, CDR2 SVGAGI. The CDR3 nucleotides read TGTGCCAGCAGTTACACGCACACAGGGGGCACTGAAGCTTTCTTT. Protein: CASSYTHTGGTEAFF.

The CDR3 here is CASSYMTGGQAQHF. In nucleotides, the CDR3 is TGTGCCAGCAGTTACATGACAGGGGGACAGGCCCAGCATTTT. V is TRBV6-5 and J is TRBJ1-5; 9 nucleotides align to TRBD1. From germline, CDR1 is MNHEY and CDR2 SVGAGI. The CDR3 spans 14 residues. V gave up 2 bases and J gave up 11 bases; unmatched junction bases: 7.

The CDR3 is CASSGNRWKNTEAFF. CDR3 DNA sequence: TGTGCCAGCAGCGGTAACAGGTGGAAGAACACTGAAGCTTTCTTT. This chain uses TRBV5-5 with TRBJ1-1; tentatively, D is TRBD1 (5 bases). The CDR3 consists of 15 residues. The V gene's germline CDR1 is SGHKS and CDR2 YYEKEE (reference sequence). Deletions cut 4 bases from V and 1 base from J, with 14 bases between.

Written as DNA, the CDR3 is TGTGCCAGCAGCCTCGGGACAGAGTGGTACGAGCAGTACTTC. Amino acids: CASSLGTEWYEQYF. The chain couples TRBV9 to TRBJ2-7; 7 positions match TRBD1. The length of the CDR3 is 14 residues. V lost 4 bases and J lost 4; bases outside the gene matches: 8. Germline CDR1 SGDLS, CDR2 YYNGEE.

CDR3 coding DNA: TGTGCCAGCAGCTTAGAACAGTTGAACACTGAAGCTTTCTTT. Protein product: CASSLEQLNTEAFF. The chain links TRBV7-6 to TRBJ1-1; D remains unclear. The CDR3 contains 14 residues. V was trimmed by 1 base and J by 0 bases, leaving 6 bases between them. The V gene's germline CDR1 is SGHVS and CDR2 FNYEAQ.

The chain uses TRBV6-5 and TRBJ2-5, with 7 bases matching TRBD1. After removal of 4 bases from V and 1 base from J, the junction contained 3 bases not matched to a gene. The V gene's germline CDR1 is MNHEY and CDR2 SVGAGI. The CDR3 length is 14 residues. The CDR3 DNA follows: TGTGCCAGCAGTTTCGGGACAGCCCAAGAGACCCAGTACTTC. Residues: CASSFGTAQETQYF.

CDR3 sequence reads: CASSYAGGKLFF. The CDR3 region has the DNA TGTGCCAGCAGTTACGCGGGAGGAAAACTGTTTTTT. This chain links TRBV6-5 with TRBJ1-4; D ambiguous. The CDR3 sequence is 12 residues long. Trimming took off 2 bases at V and 10 bases at J, with 8 bases between the two ends. CDR1 and CDR2 from the germline V gene are MNHEY and SVGAGI.